These 26 T cell receptor beta chains originate from one sample sequenced in a study of blood T cells in healthy people across ages. A sample-barcoded 5' primer and a J-beta primer mix were used in a second PCR of roughly 7 to 12 cycles. TCRdb ran MiXCR on the 5' RACE reads and lists one entry per CDR3 protein. The sample includes approximately 800,000 distinct CDR3 sequences, about 46% of them seen just once. Sequencing input: blood. Source of these receptors: a man older than 75 in good health.

This clonotype was counted a few times. The chain is built from TRBV18 and TRBJ1-2; 10 nucleotides match TRBD1. Looked up from germline, CDR1 is KGHSH and CDR2 is LQKENI. The CDR3 has 15 amino acids. V was pared by 6 bases and J by 0 bases, with 4 bases of the junction left unmatched. CDR3 sequence: CASSPGTGANYGYTF. CDR3 nucleotides: TGTGCCAGCTCCCCGGGGACAGGGGCTAACTATGGCTACACCTTC.

Only a few counts were recorded for this clonotype. The gene calls are TRBV11-2 and TRBJ2-1; the D is unclear. This CDR3 is 15 amino acids long. Germline loops: CDR1 SGHAT, CDR2 FQNNGV. Trimming shortened V by 0 bases and J by 7 bases, and 13 bases separated the two germline ends. The CDR3 DNA is TGTGCCAGCAGCTTAGATACTGGAAGAATGAATGAGCAGTTCTTC. Its protein is CASSLDTGRMNEQFF.

This clonotype was recorded at least ten times. The chain is built from TRBV9 and TRBJ1-5; D not certain. With 9 bases removed from V and 0 bases from J, the gap between germline ends came to 7 bases. The CDR3 runs 12 residues. Germline CDR1 and CDR2: SGDLS and YYNGEE. CDR3 sequence (DNA): TGTGCCAATAGGGATAGCAATCAGCCCCAGCATTTT. It translates to CANRDSNQPQHF.

This clonotype has only one observation. The V call is TRBV6-6, the J call TRBJ1-5; D ambiguous. This CDR3 comprises 14 residues. Trimming cost V 2 bases and J 3 bases, with 8 bases left between them. Germline V CDR1 and CDR2: MNHNY, SVGAGI (reference sequence). The CDR3 loop reads CASSYNGDNQPQHF. The CDR3 nucleotides are TGTGCCAGCAGTTACAATGGCGACAATCAGCCCCAGCATTTT.

The rearrangement links TRBV24-1 to TRBJ2-1; 12 bases are shared with TRBD1. The CDR3 is 15 amino acids. Germline values: CDR1 KGHDR, CDR2 SFDVKD. V trimming: 3 bases; J trimming: 7 bases; junction bases outside the gene matches: 3. CDR3 sequence reads: CATSDPGQGANEQFF. CDR3 sequence (DNA): TGTGCCACCAGTGATCCGGGACAGGGGGCTAATGAGCAGTTCTTC.

This sequence joins TRBV7-2 and TRBJ2-6; D may be TRBD2 (5 bases). CDR3 size: 15 residues. The germline V gene has CDR1 SGHTA and CDR2 FQGNSA. V lost 3 bases, J lost 1 base, and 7 bases lay in between. The CDR3 loop is CASSFKRSGANVLTF. In DNA form, the CDR3 reads TGTGCCAGCAGCTTCAAGCGGTCTGGGGCCAACGTCCTGACTTTC.

As for this clonotype: A clone one base away is much larger, so this may be a read error. The chain carries TRBV5-1 and TRBJ2-1; D is undetermined. The germline V gene encodes CDR1 SGHRS and CDR2 YFSETQ. The CDR3 sequence is 12 residues long. Trimming removed 3 bases from V and 7 bases from J, with 8 bases in between. CDR3 sequence: CASSSIENEQFF. The CDR3 nucleotides are TGCGCCAGCAGCTCGATAGAGAATGAGCAGTTCTTC.

The chain joins TRBV20-1 to TRBJ1-2; the D is unclear. The CDR3 is 14 residues long. The germline V and J ends were trimmed by 6 bases and 4 bases, with 18 bases remaining between them. From germline, CDR1 is DFQATT and CDR2 SNEGSKA (reference sequence). The CDR3 sequence: CSAPPGPEAYGYTF. The CDR3 bases are TGCAGTGCCCCACCAGGACCGGAGGCCTATGGCTACACCTTC.

This chain uses TRBV6-2 or TRBV6-3 with TRBJ2-5; tentatively, D is TRBD2 (5 bases). Germline CDR1 MNHEY, CDR2 SVGEGT. V gave up 6 bases and J gave up 4 bases, with 12 bases separating them. The CDR3 consists of 13 residues. CDR3 region: CASRISGGETQYF. Here the CDR3 DNA reads TGTGCCAGCAGGATATCAGGAGGAGAGACCCAGTACTTC.

J is TRBJ2-3 and V is TRBV6-5; 10 bases are a match to TRBD2. Germline V gene sequence: CDR1 MNHEY, CDR2 SVGAGI. This CDR3 is 14 amino acids long. Trimming took 8 bases from V and 2 from J; bases not matched to a gene: 4. This chain's CDR3 is CASRTSGTTDTQYF. Written as DNA, the CDR3 is TGTGCCAGCCGGACTAGCGGCACCACAGATACGCAGTATTTT.

This clonotype was counted at least ten times. The gene calls are TRBV5-5 and TRBJ2-3; no clear D. The CDR3 covers 12 residues. V was clipped by 2 bases and J by 6 bases, with 7 bases between them. The germline gives CDR1 SGHKS, CDR2 YYEKEE (reference sequence). DNA of the CDR3: TGTGCCAGCAGCTTATTTTCTGATACGCAGTATTTT. Encoded protein: CASSLFSDTQYF.

In this sample, this clonotype turned up once. The rearrangement joins TRBV7-6 to TRBJ1-2; TRBD1 is a possible D gene (6 bases). Germline V CDR1 and CDR2: SGHVS, FNYEAQ. This CDR3 comprises 15 residues. V gave up 1 base and J gave up 8 bases, with 17 bases separating them. The CDR3 here is CASSLDGGGRMGYTF. CDR3 nucleotide sequence: TGTGCCAGCAGCTTAGACGGGGGCGGTCGGATGGGCTACACCTTC.

This clonotype has at least ten counts. This rearrangement joins TRBV5-1 to TRBJ2-1; TRBD2 matches at 8 bases. The CDR3 is made up of 15 amino acids. Germline lookup yields CDR1 SGHRS and CDR2 YFSETQ. Losses at the gene ends were 3 bases for V and 0 bases for J; bases not matched to a gene: 2. CDR3: CASSSGTSSYNEQFF. Written as DNA, the CDR3 is TGCGCCAGCAGCTCCGGGACTAGCTCCTACAATGAGCAGTTCTTC.

A note on this clonotype: A much larger clone differs from this one at a single base, so this may be a read error. The chain combines TRBV7-9 with TRBJ2-4, with D unresolved. The CDR3 has 14 residues. Germline V gives CDR1 SEHNR, CDR2 FQNEAQ (reference sequence). With 4 bases removed from V and 8 bases from J, the gap between germline ends came to 15 bases. The CDR3 region is CASSSVNNPDIQYF. As DNA, the CDR3 is TGTGCCAGCAGCTCAGTGAACAACCCCGACATTCAGTACTTC.

The V and J genes are TRBV24-1 and TRBJ2-2; D remains unclear. V lost 4 bases and J lost 6, with 17 bases in between. CDR1 KGHDR and CDR2 SFDVKD come from the germline V gene. CDR3 length equals 16 residues. CDR3 nucleotides: TGTGCCACCAGTGACCCCGTTGGCCGGTTCTCCGGGGAGCTGTTTTTT. It yields the protein CATSDPVGRFSGELFF.

The chain has TRBV20-1 and TRBJ1-1, with D hard to call. Trimming pared 6 bases from V and 0 bases from J, leaving 11 bases between. CDR1 is DFQATT and CDR2 is SNEGSKA in the germline V gene (reference sequence). The CDR3 runs to 13 residues. CDR3 sequence (DNA): TGCAGTGCCCTAACGGTAATGAACACTGAAGCTTTCTTT. This translates into CSALTVMNTEAFF.

This clonotype has ten or more counts. The CDR3 protein is CASSRTSGVGYNEQFF. The CDR3, as DNA: TGTGCCAGCAGCCGTACGAGCGGGGTCGGTTACAATGAGCAGTTCTTC. The chain is built from TRBV9 and TRBJ2-1; 7 bases fit TRBD2. This CDR3 is 16 amino acids long. V shed 4 bases and J 4 bases; nucleotides not matched to a gene: 11. CDR1 and CDR2 (germline): SGDLS, YYNGEE.

This clonotype has at least ten counts. This chain uses TRBV5-1 with TRBJ2-5; D perhaps matches TRBD1 (6 bases). The CDR3 loop spans 13 amino acids. Trimming took 4 bases from V and 3 from J, leaving 10 bases between them. Germline loops: CDR1 SGHRS, CDR2 YFSETQ. This CDR3 is CASSTWTEETQYF. The CDR3, as DNA: TGCGCCAGCAGCACCTGGACAGAAGAGACCCAGTACTTC.

This clonotype was detected a few times. The chain carries TRBV2 and TRBJ2-1, with 13 bases that match TRBD2. The CDR3 length is 16 residues. J gave up 4 bases and V 4 bases, and 4 bases lay outside the gene matches. Per the germline V gene, CDR1 is SNHLY and CDR2 is FYNNEI. The CDR3 DNA sequence: TGTGCCAGCAGTGGACCGGGACTAGCGGGGTACAATGAGCAGTTCTTC. It is translated as CASSGPGLAGYNEQFF.

The chain couples TRBV28 to TRBJ2-7, with TRBD1 matching 9 bases. Germline values: CDR1 MDHEN, CDR2 SYDVKM. Trimming cost V 10 bases and J 7 bases; bases outside gene matches: 5. The CDR3 is made up of 11 amino acids. The CDR3 region is CAIRTGVEQYF. Written as DNA, the CDR3 is TGTGCCATAAGGACAGGGGTTGAGCAGTACTTC.

V gene TRBV29-1 combines with J gene TRBJ2-2; no definite D call. Looked up from germline, CDR1 is SQVTM and CDR2 is ANQGSEA. V lost 3 bases, J lost 3 bases, and 8 bases lay in between. This CDR3 is built from 13 residues. The DNA of the CDR3 is TGCAGCGTTGACCGCGGATACACCGGGGAGCTGTTTTTT. Protein sequence: CSVDRGYTGELFF.

This clonotype was found many times. The gene calls are TRBV9 and TRBJ1-2, with D unresolved. The V gene's germline CDR1 is SGDLS and CDR2 YYNGEE. Deletions cut 6 bases from V and 7 bases from J, with 10 bases between. The CDR3 loop spans 11 amino acids. CDR3 sequence reads: CASMDGTGYTF. The CDR3 DNA reads as TGTGCCAGCATGGACGGAACTGGCTACACCTTC.

This clonotype has a handful of counts. The chain combines TRBV29-1 with TRBJ1-2, with D maybe TRBD1 (5 bases). Trimming left V 1 base short and J 7 bases short, with 10 bases between. CDR1 is SQVTM and CDR2 is ANQGSEA in the germline V gene. The CDR3 has 12 amino acids. In nucleotides, the CDR3 is TGCAGCGTTGAAGCAGGGACGATTGGCTACACCTTC. Amino acids: CSVEAGTIGYTF.

This clonotype occurred many times. The chain joins TRBV6-4 to TRBJ2-1; 9 bases fit TRBD2. V gave up 4 bases and J gave up 5 bases; unmatched junction bases: 9. The CDR3 extends over 16 amino acids. Germline CDR1 and CDR2: MRHNA and SNTAGT. The CDR3 is CASSALPSGANNEQFF. CDR3 coding DNA: TGTGCCAGCAGTGCCCTACCTAGCGGGGCCAACAATGAGCAGTTCTTC.

The chain links TRBV19 to TRBJ2-5; TRBD1 matches at 8 bases. This CDR3 is 16 amino acids long. V lost 0 bases to trimming and J lost 4 bases; unmatched junction nucleotides: 7. CDR1 and CDR2 (germline): LNHDA, SQIVND (reference sequence). The CDR3 is CASSIERPGGGETQYF. DNA of the CDR3: TGTGCCAGTAGTATAGAAAGGCCAGGGGGCGGAGAGACCCAGTACTTC.

CDR3 coding DNA: TGCAGTGCTAGGGCGGACACCGGGACGGCAGATACGCAGTATTTT. Translating it yields CSARADTGTADTQYF. The rearrangement uses TRBV20-1 and TRBJ2-3; D may correspond to TRBD1 or TRBD2 (5 bases each). The germline V and J ends were trimmed by 3 bases and 4 bases, with 17 bases remaining between them. CDR3 length equals 15 residues. The germline V gene encodes CDR1 DFQATT and CDR2 SNEGSKA (reference sequence).